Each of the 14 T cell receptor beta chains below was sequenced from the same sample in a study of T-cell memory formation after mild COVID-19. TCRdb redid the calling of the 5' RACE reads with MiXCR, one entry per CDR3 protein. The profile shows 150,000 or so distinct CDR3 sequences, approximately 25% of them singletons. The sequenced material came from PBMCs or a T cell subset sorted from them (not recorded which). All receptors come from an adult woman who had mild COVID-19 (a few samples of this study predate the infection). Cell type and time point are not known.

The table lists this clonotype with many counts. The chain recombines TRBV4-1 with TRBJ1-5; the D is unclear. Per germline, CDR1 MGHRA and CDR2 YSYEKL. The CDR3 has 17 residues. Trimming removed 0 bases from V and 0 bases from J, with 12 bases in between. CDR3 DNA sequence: TGCGCCAGCAGCCAAGAAGGGCCAAGTTATAGCAATCAGCCCCAGCATTTT. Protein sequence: CASSQEGPSYSNQPQHF.

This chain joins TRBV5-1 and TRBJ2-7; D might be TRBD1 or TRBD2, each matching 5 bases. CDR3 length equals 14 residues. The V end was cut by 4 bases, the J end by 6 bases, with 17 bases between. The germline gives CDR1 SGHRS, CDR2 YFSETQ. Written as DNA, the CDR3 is TGCGCCAGCAGCACCCTGAGAGGGGAAGGCGAGCAGTACTTC. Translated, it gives CASSTLRGEGEQYF.

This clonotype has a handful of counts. The CDR3 here is CSVDDSGTDDAFDYGYTF. Written as DNA, the CDR3 is TGCAGCGTTGACGATTCCGGGACGGACGATGCCTTCGACTATGGCTACACCTTC. The V gene is TRBV29-1, the J gene TRBJ1-2; the D gene is possibly TRBD1 (5 bases). CDR3 length equals 18 residues. In germline, CDR1 is SQVTM, CDR2 ANQGSEA. V shed 3 bases and J shed 3 bases, with 26 bases lying between them.

CDR3 residues: CSVEVGGLQTYEQYF. The CDR3 region has the DNA TGCAGCGTTGAAGTTGGAGGGCTCCAGACCTACGAGCAGTACTTC. V is TRBV29-1 and J is TRBJ2-7; D perhaps matches TRBD2 (6 bases). V was pared by 1 base and J by 2 bases, with 15 bases between. This CDR3 region has 15 residues. The germline V gene encodes CDR1 SQVTM and CDR2 ANQGSEA.

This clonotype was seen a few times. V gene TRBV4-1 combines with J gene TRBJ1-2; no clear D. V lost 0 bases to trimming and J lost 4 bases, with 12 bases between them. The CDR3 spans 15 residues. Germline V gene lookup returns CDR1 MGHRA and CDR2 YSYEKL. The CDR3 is CASSQDPGRAYGYTF. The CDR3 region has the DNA TGCGCCAGCAGCCAAGATCCAGGACGGGCCTATGGCTACACCTTC.

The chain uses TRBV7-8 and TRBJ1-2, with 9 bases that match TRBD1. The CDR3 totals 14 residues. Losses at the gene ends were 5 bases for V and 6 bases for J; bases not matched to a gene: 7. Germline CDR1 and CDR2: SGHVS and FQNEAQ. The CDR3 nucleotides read TGTGCCAGCAGCCTTGAACAGGGGGCGAATGGCTACACCTTC. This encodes CASSLEQGANGYTF.

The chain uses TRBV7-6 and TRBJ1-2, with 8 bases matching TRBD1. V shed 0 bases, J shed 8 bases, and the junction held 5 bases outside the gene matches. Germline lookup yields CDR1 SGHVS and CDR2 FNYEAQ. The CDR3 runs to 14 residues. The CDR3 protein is CASSLAQGAEGYTF. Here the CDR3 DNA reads TGTGCCAGCAGCTTAGCCCAGGGGGCGGAGGGCTACACCTTC. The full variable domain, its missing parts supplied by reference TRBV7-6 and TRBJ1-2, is GAGVSQSPRYKVTKRGQDVALRCDPISGHVSLYWYRQALGQGPEFLTYFNYEAQQDKSGLPNDRFSAERPEGSISTLTIQRTEQRDSAMYRCASSLAQGAEGYTFGSGTRLTVV.

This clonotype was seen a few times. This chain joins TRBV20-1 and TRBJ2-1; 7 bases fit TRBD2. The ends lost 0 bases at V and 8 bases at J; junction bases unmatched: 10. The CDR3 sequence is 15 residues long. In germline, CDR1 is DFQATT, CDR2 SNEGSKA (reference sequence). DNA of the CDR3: TGCAGTGCTAGAGATGCGGCGGGAGAGAAGGATGAGCAGTTCTTC. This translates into CSARDAAGEKDEQFF.

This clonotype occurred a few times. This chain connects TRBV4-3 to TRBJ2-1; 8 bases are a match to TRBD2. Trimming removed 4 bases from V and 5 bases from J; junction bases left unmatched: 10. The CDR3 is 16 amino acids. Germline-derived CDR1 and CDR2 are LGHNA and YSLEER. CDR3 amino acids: CASSPDSGTFHNEQFF. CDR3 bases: TGCGCCAGCAGCCCGGATAGCGGGACCTTTCACAATGAGCAGTTCTTC.

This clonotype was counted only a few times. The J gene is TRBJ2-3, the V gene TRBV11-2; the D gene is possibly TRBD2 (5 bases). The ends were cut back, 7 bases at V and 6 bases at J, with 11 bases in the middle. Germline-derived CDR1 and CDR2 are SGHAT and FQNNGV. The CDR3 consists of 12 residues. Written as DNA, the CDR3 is TGTGCCAGCAAGGCAGCGGAGGATACGCAGTATTTT. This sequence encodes CASKAAEDTQYF.

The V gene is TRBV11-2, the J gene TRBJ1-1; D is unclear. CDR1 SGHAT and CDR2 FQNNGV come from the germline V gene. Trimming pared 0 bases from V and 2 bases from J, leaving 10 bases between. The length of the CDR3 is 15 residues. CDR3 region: CASSLDLVANTEAFF. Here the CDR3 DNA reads TGTGCCAGCAGCTTAGATCTGGTAGCAAACACTGAAGCTTTCTTT.

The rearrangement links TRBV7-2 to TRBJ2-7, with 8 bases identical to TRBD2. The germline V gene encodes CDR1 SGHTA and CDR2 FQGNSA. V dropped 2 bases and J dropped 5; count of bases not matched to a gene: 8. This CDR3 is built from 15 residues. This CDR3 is CASSLTSSGTDEQYF. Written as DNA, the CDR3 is TGTGCCAGCAGCTTAACGAGTAGCGGGACCGACGAGCAGTACTTC.

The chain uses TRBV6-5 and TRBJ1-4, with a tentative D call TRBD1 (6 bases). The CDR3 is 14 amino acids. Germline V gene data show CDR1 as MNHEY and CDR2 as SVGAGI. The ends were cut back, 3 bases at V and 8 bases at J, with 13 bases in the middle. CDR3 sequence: CASSYRGGLEKLFF. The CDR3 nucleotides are TGTGCCAGCAGTTATCGAGGGGGATTGGAAAAACTGTTTTTT.

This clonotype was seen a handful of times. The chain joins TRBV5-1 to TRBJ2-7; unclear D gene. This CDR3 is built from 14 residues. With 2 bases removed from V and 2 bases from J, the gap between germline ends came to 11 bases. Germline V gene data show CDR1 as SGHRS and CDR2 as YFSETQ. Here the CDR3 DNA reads TGCGCCAGCAGCTTAGAAAAGAGAGCCTACGAGCAGTACTTC. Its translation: CASSLEKRAYEQYF. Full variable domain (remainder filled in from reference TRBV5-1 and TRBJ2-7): KAGVTQTPRYLIKTRGQQVTLSCSPISGHRSVSWYQQTPGQGLQFLFEYFSETQRNKGNFPGRFSGRQFSNSRSEMNVSTLELGDSALYLCASSLEKRAYEQYFGPGTRLTVT.